The source of this T cell receptor (beta chain) is a study of blood T cells in healthy people across ages. Study-wide points: Reliance upon unsorted PBMCs precluded definitive naive versus antigen-experienced comparison. TCR beta diversity per million T cells fell roughly linearly with age.

This clonotype is a singleton in its sample. Its antigen is undetermined. A second PCR, run for 7 to 11 cycles, used a sample-barcoded 5' primer plus a J-beta primer mix. TCRdb passed the 5' RACE reads through MiXCR, listing each CDR3 protein once. The top ten hold about 3.8% of the sample, which has 1.5 million to 1.9 million distinct CDR3 sequences, 40% to 45% seen once. Germline assignment: CDR1 ENHRY and CDR2 SYGVKD. V was cut by 8 bases and J by 5 bases, with 12 bases left in between. The CDR3 has 12 amino acids. The sequence was obtained from a woman between 18 and 29 years old in good health. The sequencing sample was made of blood. The rearrangement uses TRBV10-3 and TRBJ2-5; D is undetermined. In DNA form, the CDR3 reads TGTGCCATCGCCCCTCAAATGGAGACCCAGTACTTC. It is translated as CAIAPQMETQYF.